One sample yielded the 4 T cell receptor beta chains listed below, sequenced in a study of PD-L1 blockade in urothelial cancer. Indicated time point: pretreatment peripheral blood. The method was immunoSEQ multiplex PCR; TCRdb's version includes in-frame clones alone and lacks a portion of them. The data show roughly 63,000 clones, approximately 81% seen once. Sample: PBMCs, taken around atezolizumab (anti-PD-L1) treatment. These receptor sequences come from a man aged 70 or older with urothelial cancer.

This clone was detected once. The V call is TRBV9, the J call TRBJ2-2; D not certain. Germline lookup yields CDR1 SGDLS and CDR2 YYNGEE. The germline V and J ends were trimmed by 4 bases and 3 bases, with 16 bases remaining between them. This CDR3 has 16 residues. In DNA form, the CDR3 reads TGTGCCAGCAGCTCAGCCCTGGGCTTATACACCGGGGAGCTGTTTTTT. It codes for CASSSALGLYTGELFF.

This clone was seen more than once but under ten times. The gene calls are TRBV11-1 and TRBJ2-7; possibly TRBD2 for D (6 bases). Germline CDR1 and CDR2: SGHAT and FQDESV (reference sequence). The CDR3 has 13 amino acids. V was pared by 3 bases and J by 3 bases, with 9 bases between. In DNA, the CDR3 is TGTGCCAGCAGCTTCCCGACTAGCTACGAGCAGTACTTC. This translates into CASSFPTSYEQYF.

The chain recombines TRBV15 with TRBJ1-3, with D unclear. CDR3 length: 16 residues. Germline V CDR1 and CDR2: LNHNV, YYDKDF (reference sequence). Trimming left V 0 bases short and J 8 bases short, with 17 bases between. Here the CDR3 DNA reads TGTGCCACCAGCAGAGATCGAGGAGCCAGTTGGGACACCATATATTTT. It specifies CATSRDRGASWDTIYF.

The gene calls are TRBV30 and TRBJ1-4; TRBD1 agrees at 9 bases. The length of the CDR3 is 15 residues. Germline CDR1 is GTSNPN and CDR2 is SVGIG (reference sequence). V trimming: 1 base; J trimming: 8 bases; junction bases outside the gene matches: 8. CDR3 DNA sequence: TGTGCCTGGAGTGGACGGGGACAGGGAGTCGAAAAACTGTTTTTT. Residues: CAWSGRGQGVEKLFF.